These 27 T cell receptor beta chains originate from one sample sequenced in a study of blood T cell repertoires in COVID-19. Produced via immunoSEQ multiplex PCR; TCRdb's table is partial and in-frame only. The sample shows roughly 73,000 clones, approximately 90% of them seen only once. The sequenced material came from peripheral blood. These TCRs come from a man aged 65 to 79 with active or convalescent COVID-19.

The chain is built from TRBV7-2 and TRBJ2-2; D is ambiguous. Germline CDR1 is SGHTA and CDR2 is FQGNSA. The CDR3 is 15 amino acids. V lost 6 bases, J lost 0 bases, and 11 bases lay in between. The CDR3 DNA is TGTGCCAGCAGTGGCATCGTTTCGAACACCGGGGAGCTGTTTTTT. Translating gives CASSGIVSNTGELFF.

The CDR3 DNA is TGTGCCAGCAGCCCGGACCGGGACAGATTCTTACAGTCGGCTTTCTTT. As protein: CASSPDRDRFLQSAFF. This chain connects TRBV3-1 (or the pseudogene TRBV3-2) to TRBJ1-1; 7 positions agree with TRBD1. The V segment lost 4 bases and the J segment 11 bases; nucleotides outside the gene matches: 19. The CDR3 contains 16 residues. Germline values: CDR1 LGHDT, CDR2 YNNKEL (reference sequence).

The chain uses TRBV14 and TRBJ1-5; no clear D gene. Germline-derived CDR1 and CDR2 are SGHDN and FVKESK. The CDR3 runs 18 residues. Trimming took off 1 base at V and 2 bases at J, with 18 bases between the two ends. The DNA for the CDR3 is TGTGCCAGCAGCCAAGCTCGGGTATTTTTGGTCGGCAATCAGCCCCAGCATTTT. This sequence encodes CASSQARVFLVGNQPQHF.

The chain combines TRBV6-5 with TRBJ2-3; D unresolved. Per the germline V gene, CDR1 is MNHEY and CDR2 is SVGAGI. The CDR3 is 16 residues long. Trimming removed 2 bases from V and 8 bases from J, with 20 bases in between. The CDR3 nucleotides read TGTGCCAGCAGTTACCGTACGAACCCCCCCGGCGGTACGCAGTATTTT. Amino acid sequence: CASSYRTNPPGGTQYF.

The V gene is TRBV5-4, the J gene TRBJ1-6, with TRBD1 identical over 7 bases. The V and J ends lost 0 bases and 5 bases, in that order; junction bases with no gene match: 2. Looked up from germline, CDR1 is SGHNT and CDR2 is YYREEE (reference sequence). The CDR3 consists of 15 residues. CDR3: CASSLEGADNSPLHF. CDR3 in DNA: TGTGCCAGCAGCTTGGAGGGGGCCGATAATTCACCCCTCCACTTT. The full variable domain, completed using reference TRBV5-4 and TRBJ1-6, is ETGVTQSPTHLIKTRGQQVTLRCSSQSGHNTVSWYQQALGQGPQFIFQYYREEENGRGNFPPRFSGLQFPNYSSELNVNALELDDSALYLCASSLEGADNSPLHFGNGTRLTVT.

The rearrangement uses TRBV12-3 or TRBV12-4 and TRBJ1-5, with no clear D. The germline V and J ends were trimmed by 3 bases and 4 bases, with 7 bases remaining between them. This CDR3 spans 13 amino acids. CDR3 protein: CASSLSENQPQHF. CDR3 bases: TGTGCCAGCAGTTTGAGCGAAAATCAGCCCCAGCATTTT.

This rearrangement joins TRBV29-1 to TRBJ2-7, with TRBD1 as a possible D gene (5 bases). V lost 5 bases, J lost 4 bases, and 15 bases lay in between. This CDR3 region has 13 residues. The germline CDR1 and CDR2 sequences are SQVTM and ANQGSEA. CDR3 DNA: TGCAGCGTTTTAGCCTCAGGGCTGTACGAGCAGTACTTC. Its translation: CSVLASGLYEQYF.

The V gene is TRBV3-1 (or the pseudogene TRBV3-2), the J gene TRBJ2-5, with TRBD2 matching over 7 bases. This CDR3 spans 16 amino acids. Germline CDR1 LGHDT, CDR2 YNNKEL (reference sequence). The ends lost 0 bases at V and 5 bases at J; junction bases unmatched: 9. CDR3 nucleotide sequence: TGTGCCAGCAGCCAAGATCCGGGAGGTCATACGGAGACCCAGTACTTC. It translates to CASSQDPGGHTETQYF.

The chain carries TRBV15 and TRBJ2-3; possibly TRBD2 for D (7 bases). The germline V gene encodes CDR1 LNHNV and CDR2 YYDKDF (reference sequence). The CDR3 loop spans 15 amino acids. The V end was cut by 1 base, the J end by 2 bases, with 10 bases between. This CDR3 is CATSRGGGITDTQYF. The CDR3 nucleotides are TGTGCCACCAGCAGAGGGGGGGGCATCACAGATACGCAGTATTTT. The entire variable domain, with the rest obtained from reference TRBV15 and TRBJ2-3, is as follows: DAMVIQNPRYQVTQFGKPVTLSCSQTLNHNVMYWYQQKSSQAPKLLFHYYDKDFNNEADTPDNFQSRRPNTSFCFLDIRSPGLGDTAMYLCATSRGGGITDTQYFGPGTRLTVL.

This clone was found a few times. The J gene is TRBJ1-1, the V gene TRBV7-8, with D perhaps matching TRBD1 (6 bases). There are 14 residues in the CDR3. V dropped 5 bases and J dropped 5 bases, with 15 bases sitting between them. Germline values: CDR1 SGHVS, CDR2 FQNEAQ. CDR3 bases: TGTGCCAGCAGCCTAGGACAGTGGAGAACTGAAGCTTTCTTT. It yields the protein CASSLGQWRTEAFF.

This clone was observed once. This sequence joins TRBV10-2 and TRBJ2-7; possible D gene TRBD2, 6 bases. Trimming removed 7 bases at V and 0 bases at J, with 10 bases between. The V gene's germline CDR1 is WSHSY and CDR2 SAAADI. CDR3 length: 13 residues. The CDR3 bases are TGCGCCAGCAAGGAGGGCCCCTCCTACGAGCAGTACTTC. Translating gives CASKEGPSYEQYF.

This chain uses TRBV6-5 with TRBJ2-7, with 10 bases identical to TRBD2. Losses at the gene ends were 7 bases for V and 6 bases for J; bases not matched to a gene: 9. Germline CDR1 reads MNHEY; CDR2 reads SVGAGI. This CDR3 contains 14 residues. The CDR3 region is CASTLLAGITEQYF. The DNA for the CDR3 is TGTGCCAGCACGCTACTAGCGGGGATCACCGAGCAGTACTTC.

The chain employs TRBV30 and TRBJ2-7; 13 bases map to TRBD2. CDR3 length: 14 residues. The J segment lost 4 bases and the V segment lost 1 base, leaving 1 base of the junction unmatched. Germline V gene data show CDR1 as GTSNPN and CDR2 as SVGIG (reference sequence). DNA of the CDR3: TGTGCCTGGAGTGCGGGACTAGCGGGGTACGAGCAGTACTTC. Encoded protein: CAWSAGLAGYEQYF.

The chain uses TRBV2 and TRBJ1-5; tentatively, D is TRBD1 (6 bases). The CDR3 totals 14 residues. Germline V CDR1 and CDR2: SNHLY, FYNNEI. V was pared by 7 bases and J by 2 bases, with 12 bases between. CDR3 bases: TGTGCCAGCAACCAGGGGTCTCGCAATCAGCCCCAGCATTTT. The encoded protein is CASNQGSRNQPQHF.

The chain has TRBV5-5 and TRBJ2-2; 8 positions match TRBD2. CDR1 is SGHKS and CDR2 is YYEKEE in the germline V gene (reference sequence). The V segment lost 4 bases and the J segment 5 bases; nucleotides outside the gene matches: 13. The CDR3 runs 17 residues. The CDR3 loop reads CASSGEAGGIWTGELFF. The CDR3 nucleotides are TGTGCCAGCAGCGGGGAGGCGGGGGGTATCTGGACCGGGGAGCTGTTTTTT.

The genes are TRBV5-1 and TRBJ2-3, with TRBD1 matching 9 bases. CDR3 size: 16 residues. CDR1 is SGHRS and CDR2 is YFSETQ in the germline V gene. With 4 bases clipped from V and 3 bases from J, the junction kept 9 bases outside the gene matches. CDR3 DNA sequence: TGCGCCAGCAGCCTAGGGACAGGGAGTGGAACAGATACGCAGTATTTT. Its translation is CASSLGTGSGTDTQYF.

The chain's CDR3 is CASSGVQGVNEKLFF. The CDR3, as DNA: TGCGCCAGCAGCGGGGTTCAGGGGGTTAATGAAAAACTGTTTTTT. The chain links TRBV5-1 to TRBJ1-4; TRBD1 matches at 7 bases. The CDR3 runs to 15 residues. Germline V gene sequence: CDR1 SGHRS, CDR2 YFSETQ. V was clipped by 4 bases and J by 4 bases; unmatched bases: 7.

The chain joins TRBV30 to TRBJ1-3; weak D call: TRBD1 (5 bases). Trimming left V 0 bases short and J 1 base short, with 7 bases between. The germline CDR1 and CDR2 sequences are GTSNPN and SVGIG (reference sequence). The CDR3 is 14 amino acids. As DNA, the CDR3 is TGTGCCTGGAGTGTAGGGGAATCTGGAAACACCATATATTTT. Encoded protein: CAWSVGESGNTIYF. Full variable domain (rest looked up from reference TRBV30 and TRBJ1-3): SQTIHQWPATLVQPVGSPLSLECTVEGTSNPNLYWYRQAAGRGLQLLFYSVGIGQISSEVPQNLSASRPQDRQFILSSKKLLLSDSGFYLCAWSVGESGNTIYFGEGSWLTVV.

The CDR3 sequence: CASSLKRGSFDYGYTF. The DNA of the CDR3 is TGTGCCAGCTCCCTCAAACGGGGTTCATTTGACTATGGCTACACCTTC. This sequence joins TRBV18 and TRBJ1-2; D gene ambiguous. This CDR3 has 16 residues. Germline V gives CDR1 KGHSH, CDR2 LQKENI. The V and J ends lost 6 bases and 3 bases respectively, with 20 bases between them. The full variable domain, rest sourced from reference TRBV18 and TRBJ1-2, is NAGVMQNPRHLVRRRGQEARLRCSPMKGHSHVYWYRQLPEEGLKFMVYLQKENIIDESGMPKERFSAEFPKEGPSILRIQQVVRGDSAAYFCASSLKRGSFDYGYTFGSGTRLTVV.

The rearrangement joins TRBV19 to TRBJ2-5, with D possibly TRBD1 on 5 matching bases. The CDR3 is 15 amino acids. Trimming removed 1 base from V and 4 bases from J, with 13 bases in between. Germline V lookup: CDR1 LNHDA, CDR2 SQIVND (reference sequence). The CDR3 reads CASSIVGRAAETQYF. The CDR3 DNA follows: TGTGCCAGTAGTATAGTCGGCAGGGCAGCAGAGACCCAGTACTTC.

This chain joins TRBV7-9 and TRBJ2-2; no definite D call. The CDR3 runs to 13 residues. Germline V gene lookup returns CDR1 SEHNR and CDR2 FQNEAQ (reference sequence). Trimming cost V 6 bases and J 1 base, with 6 bases left between them. This CDR3 is CASRSGNTGELFF. Here the CDR3 DNA reads TGTGCCAGCAGGTCCGGGAACACCGGGGAGCTGTTTTTT.

The rearrangement links TRBV11-2 to TRBJ2-3; a weak D match, TRBD2 (5 bases). The ends were cut back, 5 bases at V and 2 bases at J, with 17 bases in the middle. CDR3 length equals 16 residues. Germline CDR1 reads SGHAT; CDR2 reads FQNNGV. The CDR3 region is CASSQDPPGNTDTQYF. In nucleotides, the CDR3 is TGTGCCAGCAGCCAAGACCCCCCGGGGAACACAGATACGCAGTATTTT.

The V call is TRBV5-8, the J call TRBJ1-2; the D gene is possibly TRBD1 (6 bases). Trimming pared 4 bases from V and 2 bases from J, leaving 12 bases between. This CDR3 region has 14 residues. Per the germline V gene, CDR1 is SGHTS and CDR2 is YDEGEE. This CDR3 is CASSRGHSNYGYTF. In DNA, the CDR3 is TGTGCCAGCAGCCGGGGACACTCCAACTATGGCTACACCTTC.

The chain has TRBV11-3 and TRBJ2-2; D unresolved. V was shortened by 2 bases and J by 5 bases, with 6 bases between the two germline ends. Germline lookup yields CDR1 SGHNT and CDR2 YENEEA. This CDR3 is built from 13 residues. CDR3 sequence (DNA): TGTGCCAGCAGCTTAAGAGAAACCGGGGAGCTGTTTTTT. Translating gives CASSLRETGELFF. The variable domain in full, completed from reference TRBV11-3 and TRBJ2-2, reads EAGVVQSPRYKIIEKKQPVAFWCNPISGHNTLYWYLQNLGQGPELLIRYENEEAVDDSQLPKDRFSAERLKGVDSTLKIQPAELGDSAVYLCASSLRETGELFFGEGSRLTVL.

V is TRBV6-2 or TRBV6-3 and J is TRBJ2-7, with TRBD1 identical over 8 bases. The germline gives CDR1 MNHEY, CDR2 SVGEGT. The CDR3 is 15 amino acids. The trim removed 7 bases at V and 6 bases at J, leaving 14 bases unmatched. The CDR3 DNA reads TGTGCCAGCAACCCCAGGGACAGGATTTACTTCGAGCAGTACTTC. It specifies CASNPRDRIYFEQYF.

CDR3 coding DNA: TGTGCCAGCAGCTTAGGGACAGGGCGGAATGAAAAACTGTTTTTT. Translating it yields CASSLGTGRNEKLFF. The genes are TRBV7-9 and TRBJ1-4; TRBD1 agrees at 8 bases. The junction had 3 bases not matched to a gene; V was cut back by 1 base and J by 5 bases. CDR1 is SEHNR and CDR2 is FQNEAQ in the germline V gene (reference sequence). The length of the CDR3 is 15 residues.

The chain is built from TRBV3-1 (or the pseudogene TRBV3-2) and TRBJ1-2; D not certain. The CDR3 totals 12 residues. Trimming took off 2 bases at V and 8 bases at J, with 9 bases between the two ends. Germline V CDR1 and CDR2: LGHDT, YNNKEL (reference sequence). CDR3 region: CASSQSGEGYTF. DNA for the CDR3: TGTGCCAGCAGCCAATCGGGTGAGGGCTACACCTTC.